Listed here are 13 T cell receptor beta chains from one sample, sequenced in a study of shared clonotypes between healthy human individuals. In the naive CD8 group, cells lacked CD45RO and were positively selected for CCR7, so terminally differentiated effector memory CD45RA+ cells were left out. Clones were sequenced by immunoSEQ multiplex PCR, and TCRdb holds only the in-frame ones, with some missing. The table shows approximately 600,000 clones, with 85% to 95% occurring only once. Material for sequencing was naive CD8+ T cells sorted from blood. These TCRs come from a woman in her thirties in good health.

This sequence joins TRBV13 and TRBJ1-4; D uncertain. Germline CDR1 is PRHDT and CDR2 is FYEKMQ (reference sequence). CDR3 length equals 14 residues. Deletions cut 0 bases from V and 5 bases from J, with 7 bases between. CDR3 region: CASSLGRKNEKLFF. CDR3 DNA sequence: TGTGCCAGCAGCTTAGGGCGGAAGAATGAAAAACTGTTTTTT.

The V call is TRBV4-1, the J call TRBJ2-2; 8 positions agree with TRBD2. With V trimmed by 0 bases and J by 8 bases, 11 bases remained unmatched. Germline lookup yields CDR1 MGHRA and CDR2 YSYEKL. The CDR3 totals 17 residues. CDR3 amino acids: CASSQDRGSGSWGELFF. CDR3 in DNA: TGCGCCAGCAGCCAAGATAGGGGGAGCGGGAGTTGGGGGGAGCTGTTTTTT.

This chain uses TRBV7-9 with TRBJ1-1, with D unclear. The ends were cut back, 5 bases at V and 8 bases at J, with 18 bases in the middle. Germline CDR1 SEHNR, CDR2 FQNEAQ (reference sequence). This CDR3 region has 14 residues. The CDR3 DNA follows: TGTGCCAGCAGCCCGGACTTTTCTCCCCCCGAAGCTTTCTTT. Translating it yields CASSPDFSPPEAFF.

This chain connects TRBV27 to TRBJ1-1, with 9 bases matching TRBD1. The CDR3 is made up of 17 amino acids. Germline V gene lookup returns CDR1 MNHEY and CDR2 SMNVEV (reference sequence). V lost 3 bases, J lost 4 bases, and 12 bases stayed unmatched. The CDR3, as DNA: TGTGCCAGCAGTTTGTACCGGGACAGGGAGTGGGGCACTGAAGCTTTCTTT. Protein: CASSLYRDREWGTEAFF.

The rearrangement uses TRBV19 and TRBJ2-1; D is unresolved. Germline assignment: CDR1 LNHDA and CDR2 SQIVND (reference sequence). This CDR3 region has 13 residues. Trimming pared 8 bases from V and 4 bases from J, leaving 12 bases between. As DNA, the CDR3 is TGTGCCAGTGAGGCGGCGGATTACAATGAGCAGTTCTTC. Translation: CASEAADYNEQFF. The whole variable domain, filled in from reference TRBV19 and TRBJ2-1, reads DGGITQSPKYLFRKEGQNVTLSCEQNLNHDAMYWYRQDPGQGLRLIYYSQIVNDFQKGDIAEGYSVSREKKESFPLTVTSAQKNPTAFYLCASEAADYNEQFFGPGTRLTVL.

The chain joins TRBV11-2 to TRBJ2-3, with D possibly TRBD2 on 6 matching bases. Trimming took off 4 bases at V and 3 bases at J, with 26 bases between the two ends. The CDR3 extends over 19 amino acids. CDR1 and CDR2 (germline): SGHAT, FQNNGV. The CDR3 protein is CASSSHSRQGGSPTDTQYF. CDR3 nucleotides: TGTGCCAGCAGCTCTCACTCCCGGCAGGGAGGATCCCCGACAGATACGCAGTATTTT. Combining the CDR3 with reference TRBV11-2 and TRBJ2-3 gives the whole variable domain EAGVAQSPRYKIIEKRQSVAFWCNPISGHATLYWYQQILGQGPKLLIQFQNNGVVDDSQLPKDRFSAERLKGVDSTLKIQPAKLEDSAVYLCASSSHSRQGGSPTDTQYFGPGTRLTVL.

This clone showed up just once. The chain couples TRBV5-6 to TRBJ2-7, with a weak D call TRBD2 (5 bases). Trimming shortened V by 0 bases and J by 7 bases, and 20 bases separated the two germline ends. Germline CDR1 is SGHDT and CDR2 is YYEEEE. The CDR3 contains 16 residues. CDR3 region: CASSLAGIGFLGEQYF. CDR3 sequence (DNA): TGTGCCAGCAGCTTGGCCGGGATCGGGTTTCTAGGAGAGCAGTACTTC.

J is TRBJ2-7 and V is TRBV14; TRBD2 matches 7 bases. Unmatched junction bases numbered 10, after V lost 5 bases and J lost 3 bases. This CDR3 has 15 residues. Germline V gene lookup returns CDR1 SGHDN and CDR2 FVKESK. CDR3 in DNA: TGTGCCAGCAGCAAGGGGCCTAGCGGTTACTACGAGCAGTACTTC. This encodes CASSKGPSGYYEQYF. The complete variable domain, with remaining parts taken from reference TRBV14 and TRBJ2-7, reads EAGVTQFPSHSVIEKGQTVTLRCDPISGHDNLYWYRRVMGKEIKFLLHFVKESKQDESGMPNNRFLAERTGGTYSTLKVQPAELEDSGVYFCASSKGPSGYYEQYFGPGTRLTVT.

The rearrangement uses TRBV7-8 and TRBJ2-1; D may be TRBD1 (5 bases). The CDR3 has 13 amino acids. Per the germline V gene, CDR1 is SGHVS and CDR2 is FQNEAQ. Between the trimmed V and J ends, which lost 6 bases and 8 bases, there was a span of 14 bases. CDR3 in amino acids: CASSGQGFDEQFF. The CDR3 DNA reads as TGTGCCAGCAGTGGGCAGGGATTCGATGAGCAGTTCTTC.

V usage is TRBV7-9 and J usage is TRBJ1-5, with a possible D match to TRBD1 (6 bases). This CDR3 region has 14 residues. Looked up from germline, CDR1 is SEHNR and CDR2 is FQNEAQ (reference sequence). V lost 1 base and J lost 6, with 10 bases in between. The CDR3 nucleotides read TGTGCCAGCAGCTTAGGCCAGGGGCTTCAGCCCCAGCATTTT. This codes for CASSLGQGLQPQHF.

The genes are TRBV7-9 and TRBJ2-7; no clear D. The V gene's germline CDR1 is SEHNR and CDR2 FQNEAQ (reference sequence). The CDR3 consists of 11 residues. The V gene lost 6 bases and the J gene lost 7 bases, with 10 bases spanning the gap. CDR3 sequence (DNA): TGTGCCAGCAGTGGGCAGGCTGAGCAGTACTTC. Amino acid sequence: CASSGQAEQYF. Supplemented by reference TRBV7-9 and TRBJ2-7, the full variable domain reads DTGVSQNPRHKITKRGQNVTFRCDPISEHNRLYWYRQTLGQGPEFLTYFQNEAQLEKSRLLSDRFSAERPKGSFSTLEIQRTEQGDSAMYLCASSGQAEQYFGPGTRLTVT.

This clone was detected a few times. This chain connects TRBV2 to TRBJ2-5; 12 positions agree with TRBD2. V lost 6 bases, J lost 4 bases, and 6 bases stayed unmatched. In germline, CDR1 is SNHLY, CDR2 FYNNEI. This CDR3 has 15 residues. The CDR3 DNA reads as TGTGCCAGCAGAGCGACTAGCGGGAGAAGAGAGACCCAGTACTTC. This gives the protein CASRATSGRRETQYF.

The gene calls are TRBV27 and TRBJ2-7; no clear D. The V and J ends lost 1 base and 0 bases respectively, with 7 bases between them. In germline, CDR1 is MNHEY, CDR2 SMNVEV (reference sequence). The CDR3 contains 14 residues. The CDR3 here is CASSLLPSSYEQYF. The CDR3 DNA reads TGTGCCAGCAGTTTATTACCTAGCTCCTACGAGCAGTACTTC.